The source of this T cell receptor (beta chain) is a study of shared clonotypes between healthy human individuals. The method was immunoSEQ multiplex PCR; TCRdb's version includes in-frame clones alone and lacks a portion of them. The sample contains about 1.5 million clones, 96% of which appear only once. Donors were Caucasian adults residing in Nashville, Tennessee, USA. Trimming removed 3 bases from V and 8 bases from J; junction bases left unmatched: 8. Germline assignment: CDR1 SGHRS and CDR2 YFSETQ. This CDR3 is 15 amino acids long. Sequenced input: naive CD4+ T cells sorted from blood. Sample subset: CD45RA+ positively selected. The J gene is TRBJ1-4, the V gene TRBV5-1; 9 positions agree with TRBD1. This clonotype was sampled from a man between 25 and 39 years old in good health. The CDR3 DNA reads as TGCGCCAGCAGCTCCTCCGGGACAGGGCACGAAAAACTGTTTTTT. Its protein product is CASSSSGTGHEKLFF.